The 17 T cell receptor beta chains below all came from one sample that was sequenced in a study of cytomegalovirus exposure and HLA in healthy donors. Amplification used 60 Vbeta primers and 13 Jbeta primers. Method: immunoSEQ multiplex PCR; TCRdb's copy keeps in-frame clones and lacks some. Of 40,000 to 50,000 clones in the sample, less than 75% were seen once. The sequencing input was PBMCs. The receptors were sampled from a man under 40 in good health and CMV-seronegative.

This clone has just a few counts. CDR3 sequence reads: CASTTTSGSNEQFF. DNA of the CDR3: TGTGCCAGCACCACGACTAGCGGGAGTAATGAGCAGTTCTTC. The J gene is TRBJ2-1, the V gene TRBV6-5, with TRBD2 identical over 12 bases. V lost 7 bases and J lost 7; bases outside the gene matches: 5. The germline CDR1 and CDR2 sequences are MNHEY and SVGAGI. The CDR3 has 14 amino acids.

CDR3 nucleotides: TGTGCCAGCAGCGCACCGGGACTTGCCTACGAGCAGTACTTC. Translated, it gives CASSAPGLAYEQYF. This chain connects TRBV14 to TRBJ2-7; a possible D gene is TRBD2 (6 bases). The CDR3 runs 14 residues. Germline assignment: CDR1 SGHDN and CDR2 FVKESK. V lost 5 bases and J 2 bases, leaving 13 bases between the germline ends.

The chain couples TRBV7-8 to TRBJ2-1; the match to TRBD1 covers 9 bases. The length of the CDR3 is 16 residues. V was pared by 5 bases and J by 1 base, with 6 bases of the junction left unmatched. The germline CDR1 and CDR2 sequences are SGHVS and FQNEAQ. The CDR3 DNA follows: TGTGCCAGCAGCAGCCGGGACAGGGAGTCCTACAATGAGCAGTTCTTC. As protein: CASSSRDRESYNEQFF.

This clone turned up a few times. The V and J genes are TRBV19 and TRBJ1-5; D might be TRBD1 (5 bases). CDR1 and CDR2 from the germline V gene are LNHDA and SQIVND (reference sequence). V gave up 6 bases and J gave up 6 bases, with 21 bases separating them. CDR3 length equals 16 residues. The CDR3 DNA is TGTGCCAGTAGACGAGCAGGGAGGGGCGGGAGTCAGCCCCAGCATTTT. Amino acids: CASRRAGRGGSQPQHF.

This clone was detected only a few times. The chain uses TRBV7-2 and TRBJ2-5; 7 nucleotides agree with TRBD2. Per germline, CDR1 SGHTA and CDR2 FQGNSA. Germline trimming cut 4 bases from V and 7 bases from J; bases unmatched to any gene: 9. The CDR3 loop spans 14 amino acids. The CDR3 sequence is CASSSPGGGSTQYF. For the CDR3, the DNA is TGTGCCAGCAGCTCCCCGGGGGGTGGGTCGACCCAGTACTTC.

This rearrangement joins TRBV5-1 to TRBJ2-5; 13 bases match TRBD2. CDR1 is SGHRS and CDR2 is YFSETQ in the germline V gene. With 3 bases clipped from V and 1 base from J, the junction kept 6 bases outside the gene matches. The CDR3 loop spans 17 amino acids. CDR3 bases: TGCGCCAGCAGCTCTGGACTAGCGGGAGCACTCCAAGAGACCCAGTACTTC. Encoded protein: CASSSGLAGALQETQYF.

The genes are TRBV6-5 and TRBJ2-1; 12 nucleotides agree with TRBD2. V lost 6 bases to trimming and J lost 8 bases; unmatched junction nucleotides: 8. The CDR3 is made up of 15 amino acids. Looked up from germline, CDR1 is MNHEY and CDR2 is SVGAGI. The CDR3 region is CASSPLAGGTHEQFF. CDR3 DNA: TGTGCCAGCAGCCCTCTAGCGGGAGGGACCCATGAGCAGTTCTTC.

This chain links TRBV5-1 with TRBJ2-3; D is possibly TRBD1 (5 bases). Germline CDR1 SGHRS, CDR2 YFSETQ. The V and J ends lost 0 bases and 4 bases respectively, with 12 bases between them. The CDR3 totals 15 residues. The CDR3 is CASSLGDSSPDTQYF. The CDR3 DNA sequence: TGCGCCAGCAGCTTGGGAGACAGCTCCCCAGATACGCAGTATTTT.

This clone is medium-sized (0.01 to 0.1%) within its sample. CDR3 residues: CASLGIQGPASPVYEQYF. The CDR3 coding sequence is TGCGCCAGCTTGGGGATACAGGGGCCCGCGTCCCCAGTTTACGAGCAGTACTTC. The chain carries TRBV10-2 and TRBJ2-7, with 7 bases identical to TRBD1. The ends lost 8 bases at V and 4 bases at J; junction bases unmatched: 23. This CDR3 has 18 amino acids. Looked up from germline, CDR1 is WSHSY and CDR2 is SAAADI.

This sequence joins TRBV2 and TRBJ1-5, with D unclear. V gave up 1 base and J gave up 7 bases, with 11 bases separating them. Germline V gene lookup returns CDR1 SNHLY and CDR2 FYNNEI. The CDR3 runs 14 residues. The DNA for the CDR3 is TGTGCCAGCAGTGAAGGGAGGTCGAGACAGCCCCAGCATTTT. Translation: CASSEGRSRQPQHF.

The sample holds a few counts of this clone. This rearrangement joins TRBV27 to TRBJ1-3; D is ambiguous. CDR3 length: 14 residues. CDR1 and CDR2 (germline): MNHEY, SMNVEV (reference sequence). Trimming left V 2 bases short and J 1 base short, with 6 bases between. The CDR3 region has the DNA TGTGCCAGCAGTTTACACTCGTCTGGAAACACCATATATTTT. This translates into CASSLHSSGNTIYF.

V and J are TRBV19 and TRBJ2-7; 11 bases are a match to TRBD2. The CDR3 totals 17 residues. Germline V CDR1 and CDR2: LNHDA, SQIVND (reference sequence). This CDR3 is CASSDQLAGVGSYEQYF. CDR3 nucleotide sequence: TGTGCTAGCTCAGACCAACTAGCGGGAGTGGGTTCCTACGAGCAGTACTTC.

To note about this clone: The same CDR3 can be traced to other DNA sequences in this sample. V and J are TRBV5-1 and TRBJ2-3; D is ambiguous. This CDR3 region has 14 residues. Germline loops: CDR1 SGHRS, CDR2 YFSETQ. Deletions cut 0 bases from V and 0 bases from J, with 5 bases between. DNA for the CDR3: TGCGCCAGCAGCTTGGCCGGGAGCACAGATACGCAGTATTTT. Residues: CASSLAGSTDTQYF. Complete variable domain (other parts from reference TRBV5-1 and TRBJ2-3): KAGVTQTPRYLIKTRGQQVTLSCSPISGHRSVSWYQQTPGQGLQFLFEYFSETQRNKGNFPGRFSGRQFSNSRSEMNVSTLELGDSALYLCASSLAGSTDTQYFGPGTRLTVL.

The chain recombines TRBV30 with TRBJ2-1, with D uncertain. V was shortened by 4 bases and J by 0 bases, with 10 bases between the two germline ends. CDR1 GTSNPN and CDR2 SVGIG come from the germline V gene (reference sequence). The CDR3 sequence is 14 residues long. The CDR3 region has the DNA TGTGCCTGGACCACTATTAGCTCCTACAATGAGCAGTTCTTC. Translation: CAWTTISSYNEQFF.

The sample holds a few counts of this clone. The chain combines TRBV9 with TRBJ2-4; 11 nucleotides align to TRBD2. The CDR3 spans 15 residues. J was trimmed by 8 bases and V by 4 bases; bases with no gene match: 8. The germline gives CDR1 SGDLS, CDR2 YYNGEE. CDR3 residues: CASSPQLAGDDIQYF. For the CDR3, the DNA is TGTGCCAGCAGCCCCCAACTAGCGGGAGACGACATTCAGTACTTC.

This chain joins TRBV5-4 and TRBJ2-1, with 9 bases fitting TRBD2. The V gene end was trimmed by 4 bases and the J gene end by 1 base; junction bases not matched to a gene: 3. The CDR3 is 15 amino acids. Germline V lookup: CDR1 SGHNT, CDR2 YYREEE (reference sequence). The CDR3 protein is CASSESGRSYNEQFF. The CDR3, as DNA: TGTGCCAGCAGCGAGAGCGGGAGGTCCTACAATGAGCAGTTCTTC.

The rearrangement links TRBV7-9 to TRBJ2-1; D is perhaps TRBD2 (5 bases). Germline lookup yields CDR1 SEHNR and CDR2 FQNEAQ (reference sequence). This CDR3 comprises 14 residues. The ends were cut back, 2 bases at V and 9 bases at J, with 14 bases in the middle. In nucleotides, the CDR3 is TGTGCCAGCAGCTTATTACGTGAGGGCCTTGAGCAGTTCTTC. Translation: CASSLLREGLEQFF.